The sequence of this T cell receptor beta chain was determined in a study of regulatory T cells in long-lasting Graves disease. Study observations and caveats: For persistent Graves' patients, TCR diversity was lower than for newly diagnosed ones.

The CDR3 contains 15 residues. The germline V gene encodes CDR1 MDHEN and CDR2 SYDVKM. V dropped 4 bases and J dropped 3 bases, with 13 bases sitting between them. Construction of TCR beta libraries relied on iRepertoire HTBI primers and on Arm-PCR targeting CDR3 regions. The authors' processing: Segment identification across samples yielded some 63 TRBV and some 13 TRBJ segments. From the multiplex PCR reads, TCRdb called clonotypes with MiXCR, one entry per CDR3 protein. These V and J calls originate from TCRdb's pipeline instead of the authors' own analysis. The sample lists about 470,000 distinct CDR3 sequences, about a fifth occurring once. Time point indicated: persistent/refractory GD, antithyroid drugs over 5 years with positive TRAb. With RNA extracted from PBMCs as input, the TCR library was made. This clonotype was seen many times. Antigen specificity is unknown.

This sequence originates from a female donor with Graves disease. The chain combines TRBV28 with TRBJ1-5, with D tentatively TRBD1 (5 bases). The sample here was peripheral blood mononuclear cells (PBMCs), taken when the disease was refractory, from a patient treated with antithyroid drugs. CDR3 residues: CASSYPTEYNQPQHF. CDR3 sequence (DNA): TGTGCCAGCAGTTACCCGACAGAATACAATCAGCCCCAGCATTTT.